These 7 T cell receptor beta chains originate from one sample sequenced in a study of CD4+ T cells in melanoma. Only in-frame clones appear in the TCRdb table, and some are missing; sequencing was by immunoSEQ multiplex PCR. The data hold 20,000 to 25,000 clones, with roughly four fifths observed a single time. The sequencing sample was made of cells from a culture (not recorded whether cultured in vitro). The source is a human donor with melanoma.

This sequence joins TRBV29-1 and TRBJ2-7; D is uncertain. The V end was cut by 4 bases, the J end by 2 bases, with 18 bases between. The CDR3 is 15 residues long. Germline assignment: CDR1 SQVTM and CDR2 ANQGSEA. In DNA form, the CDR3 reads TGCAGCGTTGGAATGGCGGCAAGTCAGGCCTACGAGCAGTACTTC. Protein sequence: CSVGMAASQAYEQYF.

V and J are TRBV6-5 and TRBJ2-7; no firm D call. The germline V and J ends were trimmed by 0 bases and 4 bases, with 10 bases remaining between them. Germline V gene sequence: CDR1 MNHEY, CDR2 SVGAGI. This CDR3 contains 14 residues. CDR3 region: CASSYSMAAYEQYF. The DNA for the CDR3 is TGTGCCAGCAGTTACTCGATGGCAGCTTACGAGCAGTACTTC.

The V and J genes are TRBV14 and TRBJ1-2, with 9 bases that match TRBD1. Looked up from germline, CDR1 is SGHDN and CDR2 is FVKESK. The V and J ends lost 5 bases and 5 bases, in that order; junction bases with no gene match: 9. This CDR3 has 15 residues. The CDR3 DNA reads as TGTGCCAGCAGCAGGACAGGGGTTGCTATGTATGGCTACACCTTC. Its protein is CASSRTGVAMYGYTF.

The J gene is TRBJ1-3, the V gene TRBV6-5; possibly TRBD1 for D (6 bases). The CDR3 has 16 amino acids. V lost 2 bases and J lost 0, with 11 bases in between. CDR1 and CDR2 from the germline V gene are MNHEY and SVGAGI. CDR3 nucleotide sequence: TGTGCCAGCAGTTACCAGGGGCCAAGCTCTGGAAACACCATATATTTT. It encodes CASSYQGPSSGNTIYF.

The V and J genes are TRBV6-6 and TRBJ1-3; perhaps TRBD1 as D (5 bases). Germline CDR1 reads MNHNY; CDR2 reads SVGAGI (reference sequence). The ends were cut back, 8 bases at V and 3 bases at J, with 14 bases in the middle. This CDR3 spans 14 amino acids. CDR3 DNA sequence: TGTGCCAGCGCTATTGGGGGTATTGGAAACACCATATATTTT. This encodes CASAIGGIGNTIYF.

DNA of the CDR3: TGTGCCAGCAGCGCCCGACAGGGTCCTTCGGTCGGAACTAATGAAAAACTGTTTTTT. Translated, it gives CASSARQGPSVGTNEKLFF. The chain joins TRBV9 to TRBJ1-4; 7 bases align to TRBD1. The V and J ends lost 3 bases and 1 base, in that order; junction bases with no gene match: 15. This CDR3 spans 19 amino acids. Germline CDR1 and CDR2: SGDLS and YYNGEE.

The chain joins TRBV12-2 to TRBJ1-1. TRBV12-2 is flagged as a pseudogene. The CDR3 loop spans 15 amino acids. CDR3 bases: TGTGCAAGTCGCTTATTGAAGGAGCTTGGGGCTGAAGCTTTCTTT. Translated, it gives CASRLLKELGAEAFF.